The present entry profiles one TCR beta chain with its context. The antigen is unknown. A much larger clone lies a single base off, so this may be a read error. Unique molecular identifiers were present on the cDNA, and a universal primer site came from template switching. TCRdb called the 5' RACE reads again in MiXCR, with one record for every CDR3 protein. The repertoire consists of a few hundred thousand distinct CDR3 sequences, with 9.5% to 10% occurring once and the leading ten covering 3%. This entry is derived from a study of identical twins. Study-level results: The authors drew conclusions from cross-sectional statistical analysis rather than following the same donors.

This CDR3 contains 15 residues. These data are also associated with another study on yellow fever vaccine responses in identical twins.

The chain joins TRBV12-3 or TRBV12-4 to TRBJ2-1; 13 bases are shared with TRBD2. This clonotype was sampled from a woman aged 18 to 35 in good health. Material: PBMCs. The CDR3 DNA reads as TGTGCCAGCAGTCCACTAGCGGGGGGGGCAGATGAGCGGTTCTTC. It encodes CASSPLAGGADERFF.